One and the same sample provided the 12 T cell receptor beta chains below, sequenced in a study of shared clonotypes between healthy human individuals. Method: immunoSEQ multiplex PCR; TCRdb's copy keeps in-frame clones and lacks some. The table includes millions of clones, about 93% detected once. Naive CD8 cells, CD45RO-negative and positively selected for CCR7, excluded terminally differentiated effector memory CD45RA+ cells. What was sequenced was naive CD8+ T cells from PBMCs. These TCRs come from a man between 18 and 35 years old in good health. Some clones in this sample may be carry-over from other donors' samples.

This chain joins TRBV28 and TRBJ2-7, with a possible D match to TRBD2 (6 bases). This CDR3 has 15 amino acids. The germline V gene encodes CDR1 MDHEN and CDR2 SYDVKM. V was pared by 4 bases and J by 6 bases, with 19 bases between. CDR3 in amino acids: CASSSAWGVKVEQYF. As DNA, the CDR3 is TGTGCCAGCAGTTCCGCATGGGGGGTGAAGGTCGAGCAGTACTTC.

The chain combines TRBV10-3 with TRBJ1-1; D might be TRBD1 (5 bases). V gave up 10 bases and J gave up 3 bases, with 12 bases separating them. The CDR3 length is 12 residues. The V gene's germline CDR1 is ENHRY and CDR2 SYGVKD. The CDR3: CATRGWDTEAFF. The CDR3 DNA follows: TGTGCCACTAGGGGTTGGGACACTGAAGCTTTCTTT.

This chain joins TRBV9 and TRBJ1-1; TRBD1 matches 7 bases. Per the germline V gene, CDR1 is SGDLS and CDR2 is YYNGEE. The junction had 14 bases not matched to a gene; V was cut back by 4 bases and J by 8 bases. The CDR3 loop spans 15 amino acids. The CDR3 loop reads CASSYIISGTAEAFF. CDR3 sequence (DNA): TGTGCCAGCAGCTATATCATTTCCGGGACAGCCGAAGCTTTCTTT. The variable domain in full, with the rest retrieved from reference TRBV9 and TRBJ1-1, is DSGVTQTPKHLITATGQRVTLRCSPRSGDLSVYWYQQSLDQGLQFLIQYYNGEERAKGNILERFSAQQFPDLHSELNLSSLELGDSALYFCASSYIISGTAEAFFGQGTRLTVV.

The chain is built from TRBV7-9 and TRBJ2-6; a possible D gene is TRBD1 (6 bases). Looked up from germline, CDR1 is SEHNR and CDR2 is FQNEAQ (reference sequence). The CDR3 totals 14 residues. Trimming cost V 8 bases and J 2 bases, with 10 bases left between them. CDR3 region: CASVQGPGANVLTF. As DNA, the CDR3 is TGTGCCAGCGTACAGGGACCTGGGGCCAACGTCCTGACTTTC. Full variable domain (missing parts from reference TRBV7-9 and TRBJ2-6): DTGVSQNPRHKITKRGQNVTFRCDPISEHNRLYWYRQTLGQGPEFLTYFQNEAQLEKSRLLSDRFSAERPKGSFSTLEIQRTEQGDSAMYLCASVQGPGANVLTFGAGSRLTVL.

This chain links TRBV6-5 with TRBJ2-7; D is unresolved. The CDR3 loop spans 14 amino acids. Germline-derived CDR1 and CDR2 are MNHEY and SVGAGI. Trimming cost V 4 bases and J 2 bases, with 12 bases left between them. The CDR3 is CASSSEWETYEQYF. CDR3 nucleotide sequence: TGTGCCAGCAGTTCTGAGTGGGAAACCTACGAGCAGTACTTC.

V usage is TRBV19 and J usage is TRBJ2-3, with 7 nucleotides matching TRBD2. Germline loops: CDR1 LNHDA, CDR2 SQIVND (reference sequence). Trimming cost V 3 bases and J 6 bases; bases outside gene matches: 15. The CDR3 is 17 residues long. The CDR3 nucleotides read TGTGCCAGTAGTATTGAGGGGTCAAGCGGGACCGAGGATACGCAGTATTTT. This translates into CASSIEGSSGTEDTQYF. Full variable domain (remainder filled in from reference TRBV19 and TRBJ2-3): DGGITQSPKYLFRKEGQNVTLSCEQNLNHDAMYWYRQDPGQGLRLIYYSQIVNDFQKGDIAEGYSVSREKKESFPLTVTSAQKNPTAFYLCASSIEGSSGTEDTQYFGPGTRLTVL.

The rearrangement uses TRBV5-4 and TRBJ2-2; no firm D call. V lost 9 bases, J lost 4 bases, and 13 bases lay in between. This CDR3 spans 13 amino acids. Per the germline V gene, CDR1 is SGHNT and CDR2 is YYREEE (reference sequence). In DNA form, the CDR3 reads TGTGCCAACGACGACGAGTTCACCGGGGAGCTGTTTTTT. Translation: CANDDEFTGELFF. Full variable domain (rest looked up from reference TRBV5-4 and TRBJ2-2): ETGVTQSPTHLIKTRGQQVTLRCSSQSGHNTVSWYQQALGQGPQFIFQYYREEENGRGNFPPRFSGLQFPNYSSELNVNALELDDSALYLCANDDEFTGELFFGEGSRLTVL.

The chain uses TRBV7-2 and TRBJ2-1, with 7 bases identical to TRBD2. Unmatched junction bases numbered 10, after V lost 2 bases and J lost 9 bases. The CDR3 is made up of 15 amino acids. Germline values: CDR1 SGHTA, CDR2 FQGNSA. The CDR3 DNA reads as TGTGCCAGCAGCTTAACGGCGCTAGCGGACGGTGAGCAGTTCTTC. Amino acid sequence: CASSLTALADGEQFF.

The CDR3, as DNA: TGTGCCTACGCCCACAGGGAGACCTACGAGCAGTACTTC. Protein sequence: CAYAHRETYEQYF. The rearrangement joins TRBV30 to TRBJ2-7, with D possibly matching TRBD1 (6 bases). The CDR3 spans 13 residues. Germline CDR1 is GTSNPN and CDR2 is SVGIG (reference sequence). Trimming removed 7 bases from V and 2 bases from J, with 15 bases in between.

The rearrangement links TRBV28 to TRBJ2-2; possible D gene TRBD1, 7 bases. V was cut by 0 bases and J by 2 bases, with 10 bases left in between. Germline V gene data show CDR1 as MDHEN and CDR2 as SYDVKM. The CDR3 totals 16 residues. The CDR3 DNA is TGTGCCAGCAGTTTATGGCAGGGGGGAAACACCGGGGAGCTGTTTTTT. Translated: CASSLWQGGNTGELFF.

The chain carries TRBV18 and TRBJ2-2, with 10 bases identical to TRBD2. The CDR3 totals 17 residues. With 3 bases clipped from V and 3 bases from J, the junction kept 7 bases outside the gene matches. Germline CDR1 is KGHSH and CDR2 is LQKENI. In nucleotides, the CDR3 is TGTGCCAGCTCACCGGAAGCGGGAGGGCCATACACCGGGGAGCTGTTTTTT. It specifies CASSPEAGGPYTGELFF.

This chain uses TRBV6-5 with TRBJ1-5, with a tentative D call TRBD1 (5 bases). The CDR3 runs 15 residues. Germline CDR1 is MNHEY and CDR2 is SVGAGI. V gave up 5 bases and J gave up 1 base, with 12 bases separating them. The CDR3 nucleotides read TGTGCCAGCAGTCCGTCCCGGGGCAGCAATCAGCCCCAGCATTTT. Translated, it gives CASSPSRGSNQPQHF.